The sequence of this T cell receptor beta chain was determined in a study of CD8 T cells in ankylosing spondylitis. This clonotype was seen repeatedly, ten times or more. Using quantitative 5'-RACE with molecular barcodes, the authors made TCR beta libraries. TCRdb called the 5' RACE reads again in MiXCR, with one record for every CDR3 protein. The sample includes 250,000 to 400,000 distinct CDR3 sequences, about 9.9% of them seen just once. Sequenced material: blood, either unsorted or a sorted T cell fraction (not recorded which). The receptor's source is a female donor with ankylosing spondylitis or in good health (not recorded which).

The CDR3 spells CSARDGGSTGELFF. Here the CDR3 DNA reads TGCAGTGCTAGAGATGGAGGTTCGACCGGGGAGCTGTTTTTT. The chain is built from TRBV20-1 and TRBJ2-2; D is perhaps TRBD2 (5 bases). Germline V gene sequence: CDR1 DFQATT, CDR2 SNEGSKA (reference sequence). The length of the CDR3 is 14 residues. Trimming pared 0 bases from V and 5 bases from J, leaving 10 bases between.